This T cell receptor (beta chain) originates from a study of CD8 T cells in Susac syndrome. The RNA input was roughly 0.45 to 1 ug, and it was reverse transcribed with random hexamers. TCRdb called the immunoSEQ multiplex PCR reads again in MiXCR, with one record for every CDR3 protein. This repertoire shows approximately 54,000 distinct CDR3 sequences, approximately 95% found once; its top ten account for about 0.8%. CDR1 and CDR2 (germline): LNHDA, SQIVND (reference sequence). There are 12 residues in the CDR3. V lost 3 bases to trimming and J lost 7 bases, with 7 bases between them. This sequence was found in a human donor with Susac syndrome. The chain links TRBV19 to TRBJ1-5; unclear D gene. Sequencing was done on a sample of CD8+ T cells from PBMCs. CDR3 amino acids: CASSMRNQPQHF. The CDR3 DNA reads TGTGCCAGTAGTATGCGAAACCAGCCCCAGCATTTT.